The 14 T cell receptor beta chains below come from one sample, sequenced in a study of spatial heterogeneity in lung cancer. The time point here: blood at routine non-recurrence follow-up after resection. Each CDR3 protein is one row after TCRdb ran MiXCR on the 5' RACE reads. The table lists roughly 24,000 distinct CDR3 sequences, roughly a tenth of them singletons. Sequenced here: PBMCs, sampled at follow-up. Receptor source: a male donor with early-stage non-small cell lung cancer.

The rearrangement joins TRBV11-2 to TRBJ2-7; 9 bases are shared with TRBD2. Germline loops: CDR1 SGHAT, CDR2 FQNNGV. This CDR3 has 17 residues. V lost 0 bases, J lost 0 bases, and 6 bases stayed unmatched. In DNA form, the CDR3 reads TGTGCCAGCAGCTTAGATCAAAGCGGGGGGATCTCCTACGAGCAGTACTTC. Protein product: CASSLDQSGGISYEQYF.

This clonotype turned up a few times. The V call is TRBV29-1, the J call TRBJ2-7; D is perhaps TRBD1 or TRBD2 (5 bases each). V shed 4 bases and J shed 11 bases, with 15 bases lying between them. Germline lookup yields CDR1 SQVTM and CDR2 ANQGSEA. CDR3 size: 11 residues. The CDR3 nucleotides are TGCAGCGTTGTCGAGGGGATGCGGGAGTACTTC. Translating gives CSVVEGMREYF.

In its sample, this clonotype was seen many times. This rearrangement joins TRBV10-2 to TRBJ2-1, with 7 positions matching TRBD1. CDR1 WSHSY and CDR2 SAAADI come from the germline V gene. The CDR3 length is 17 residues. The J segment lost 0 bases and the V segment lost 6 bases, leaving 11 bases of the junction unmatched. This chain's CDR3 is CASSRFFGDSSYNEQFF. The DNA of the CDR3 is TGCGCCAGCAGCCGCTTTTTTGGGGACAGCTCCTACAATGAGCAGTTCTTC.

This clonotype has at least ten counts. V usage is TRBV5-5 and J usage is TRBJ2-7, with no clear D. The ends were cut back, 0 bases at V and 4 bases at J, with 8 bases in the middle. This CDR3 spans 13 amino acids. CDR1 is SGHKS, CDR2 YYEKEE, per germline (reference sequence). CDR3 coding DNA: TGTGCCAGCAGCTTGGATCCCATTTACGAGCAGTACTTC. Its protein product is CASSLDPIYEQYF.

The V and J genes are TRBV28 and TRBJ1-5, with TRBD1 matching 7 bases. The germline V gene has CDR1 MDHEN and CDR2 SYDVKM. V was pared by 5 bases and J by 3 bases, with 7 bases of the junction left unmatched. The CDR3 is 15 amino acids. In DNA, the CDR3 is TGTGCCAGCAGTCTCACCGGGACAGACAATCAGCCCCAGCATTTT. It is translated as CASSLTGTDNQPQHF.

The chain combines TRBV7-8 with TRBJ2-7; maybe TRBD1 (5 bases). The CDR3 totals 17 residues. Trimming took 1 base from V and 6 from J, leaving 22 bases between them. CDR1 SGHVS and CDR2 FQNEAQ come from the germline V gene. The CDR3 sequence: CASSLGRQGPPLLEQYF. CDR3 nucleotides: TGTGCCAGCAGCTTAGGTCGCCAGGGCCCACCCCTCCTCGAGCAGTACTTC. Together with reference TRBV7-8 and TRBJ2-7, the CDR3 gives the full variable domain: GAGVSQSPRYKVAKRGQDVALRCDPISGHVSLFWYQQALGQGPEFLTYFQNEAQLDKSGLPSDRFFAERPEGSVSTLKIQRTQQEDSAVYLCASSLGRQGPPLLEQYFGPGTRLTVT.

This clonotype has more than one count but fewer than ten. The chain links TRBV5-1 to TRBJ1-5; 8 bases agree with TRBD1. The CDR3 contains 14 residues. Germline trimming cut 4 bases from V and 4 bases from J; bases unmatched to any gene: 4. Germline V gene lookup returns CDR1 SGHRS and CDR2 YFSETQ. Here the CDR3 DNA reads TGCGCCAGCAGCGGGGGACAGGAGAATCAGCCCCAGCATTTT. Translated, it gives CASSGGQENQPQHF.

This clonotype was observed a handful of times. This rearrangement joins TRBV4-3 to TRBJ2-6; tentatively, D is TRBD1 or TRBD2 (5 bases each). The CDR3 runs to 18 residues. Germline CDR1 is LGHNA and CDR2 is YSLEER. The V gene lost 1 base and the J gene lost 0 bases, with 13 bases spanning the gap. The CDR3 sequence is CASSQGGTGSSGANVLTF. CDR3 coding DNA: TGCGCCAGCAGCCAAGGGGGGACGGGGAGCTCTGGGGCCAACGTCCTGACTTTC.

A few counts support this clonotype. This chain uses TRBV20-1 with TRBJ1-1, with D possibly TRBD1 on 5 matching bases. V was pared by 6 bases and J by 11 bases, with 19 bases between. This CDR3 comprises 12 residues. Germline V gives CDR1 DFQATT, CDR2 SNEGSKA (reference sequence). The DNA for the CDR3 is TGCAGTGCCTGGGACGGCCCCCTTCGGGCTTTCTTT. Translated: CSAWDGPLRAFF.

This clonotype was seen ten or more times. The CDR3 nucleotides are TGCAGCGTGGCCTCAGGGGATTATACGAACACTGAAGCTTTCTTT. It encodes CSVASGDYTNTEAFF. This rearrangement joins TRBV29-1 to TRBJ1-1; D is possibly TRBD1 (6 bases). The CDR3 consists of 15 residues. V was shortened by 6 bases and J by 1 base, with 18 bases between the two germline ends. The germline gives CDR1 SQVTM, CDR2 ANQGSEA.

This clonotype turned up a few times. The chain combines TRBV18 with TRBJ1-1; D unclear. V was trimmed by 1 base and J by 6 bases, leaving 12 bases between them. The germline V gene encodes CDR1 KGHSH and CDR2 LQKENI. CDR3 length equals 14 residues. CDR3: CASSPLVTVSEAFF. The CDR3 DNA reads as TGTGCCAGCTCACCACTCGTGACGGTCTCTGAAGCTTTCTTT. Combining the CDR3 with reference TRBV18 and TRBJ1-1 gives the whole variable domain NAGVMQNPRHLVRRRGQEARLRCSPMKGHSHVYWYRQLPEEGLKFMVYLQKENIIDESGMPKERFSAEFPKEGPSILRIQQVVRGDSAAYFCASSPLVTVSEAFFGQGTRLTVV.

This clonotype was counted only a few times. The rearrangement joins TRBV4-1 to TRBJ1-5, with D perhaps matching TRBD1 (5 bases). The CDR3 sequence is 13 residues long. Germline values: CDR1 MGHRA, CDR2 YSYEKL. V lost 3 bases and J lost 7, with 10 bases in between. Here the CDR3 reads CASSHQGRQPQHF. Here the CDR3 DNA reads TGCGCCAGCAGCCATCAGGGACGACAGCCCCAGCATTTT.

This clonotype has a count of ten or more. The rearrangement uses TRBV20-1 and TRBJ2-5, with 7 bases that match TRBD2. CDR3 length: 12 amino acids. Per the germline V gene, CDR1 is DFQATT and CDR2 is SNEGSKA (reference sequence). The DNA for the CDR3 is TGCGGGGGGGATGGGGACCAAGAGACCCAGTACTTC. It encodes CGGDGDQETQYF.

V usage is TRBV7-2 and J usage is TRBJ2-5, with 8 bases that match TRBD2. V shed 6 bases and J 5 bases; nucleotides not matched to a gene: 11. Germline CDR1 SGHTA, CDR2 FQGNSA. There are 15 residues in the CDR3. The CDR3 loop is CASRYNGGAAETQYF. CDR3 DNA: TGTGCCAGCAGATATAACGGGGGGGCCGCTGAGACCCAGTACTTC.